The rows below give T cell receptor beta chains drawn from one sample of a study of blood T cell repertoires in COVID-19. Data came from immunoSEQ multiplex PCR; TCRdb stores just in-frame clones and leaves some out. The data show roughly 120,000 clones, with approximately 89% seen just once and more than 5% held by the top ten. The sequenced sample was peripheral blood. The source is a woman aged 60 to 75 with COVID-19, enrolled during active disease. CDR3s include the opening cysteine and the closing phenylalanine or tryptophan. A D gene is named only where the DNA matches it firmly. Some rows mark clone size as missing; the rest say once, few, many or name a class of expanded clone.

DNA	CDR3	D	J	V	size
TGTGCCAGCATGATGACACAAAACACTGAAGCTTTCTTT	CASMMTQNTEAFF	-	TRBJ1-1	TRBV27	-
TGTGCCAGCAGCGTAGGAGATCCCTCCGAGACCCAGTACTTC	CASSVGDPSETQYF	-	TRBJ2-5	TRBV9	-
TGTGCCATCAGTGGCGACAGGGATTTCGGGGAGCTGTTTTTT	CAISGDRDFGELFF	TRBD1	TRBJ2-2	TRBV10-3	-
TGTGCCAGCAGCCAAGTACAAAGAAACACTGAAGCTTTCTTT	CASSQVQRNTEAFF	-	TRBJ1-1	TRBV4-2	-
TGTGCCAGCAGCTCAACGGTCACCCTCGGAAACACCATATATTTT	CASSSTVTLGNTIYF	-	TRBJ1-3	TRBV5-6	once
TGTGCCAGCAGCCAAGAACGAGCGGGGGGGCAAGAGACCCAGTACTTC	CASSQERAGGQETQYF	TRBD2	TRBJ2-5	TRBV14	once
TGTGCCAGCAGTTCGACAGGGTTATCGGACTATGGCTACACCTTC	CASSSTGLSDYGYTF	TRBD1	TRBJ1-2	TRBV28	once
TGTGCCAGCAGTGCGGGAGTGGTCTACACCTTC	CASSAGVVYTF	-	TRBJ1-2	TRBV12-3/TRBV12-4	-
TGCAGCGTTGGTCGGCTGGGACTAGCGGGGGGGACTAGCACAGATACGCAGTATTTT	CSVGRLGLAGGTSTDTQYF	TRBD2	TRBJ2-3	TRBV29-1	-
TGTGCCAGCAGTGCGGACGCGGGACATGGCTACACCTTC	CASSADAGHGYTF	-	TRBJ1-2	TRBV2	-
TGTGCCAGCAGTTACTCGACAGGGTTAGGCACTGAAGCTTTCTTT	CASSYSTGLGTEAFF	TRBD1	TRBJ1-1	TRBV6-5	few
TGTGCCAGCAGCCTGGGAGGCGGGATTTTCTATGGCTACACCTTC	CASSLGGGIFYGYTF	-	TRBJ1-2	TRBV5-8	-
TGTGCCAGCAGCTTAGTTTCGGGGGGGTACACAGATACGCAGTATTTT	CASSLVSGGYTDTQYF	TRBD2	TRBJ2-3	TRBV7-8	-
TGCGCCAGCAGCCAAGAAACACACGGAGGCACTGAAGCTTTCTTT	CASSQETHGGTEAFF	-	TRBJ1-1	TRBV4-1	many
TGTGCCAGCAGCACGCGAGCGGGGGGGAACACCGGGGAGCTGTTTTTT	CASSTRAGGNTGELFF	TRBD2	TRBJ2-2	TRBV7-2	-
TGTGCCAGCAGTGAATGGGGGGAGAGTGGCTACACCTTC	CASSEWGESGYTF	-	TRBJ1-2	TRBV2	-
TGCGCCAGCAGCTTGGTTCCAGGAAGAAACACTGAAGCTTTCTTT	CASSLVPGRNTEAFF	-	TRBJ1-1	TRBV5-1	-
TGTGCCAGCAGCTTGTCATCGGGACAGATCAATGAAAAACTGTTTTTT	CASSLSSGQINEKLFF	TRBD1	TRBJ1-4	TRBV5-5	-
TGTGCCAGCAGCGACCCCGGGACAGCTCCTATTCATAGCAATCAGCCCCAGCATTTT	CASSDPGTAPIHSNQPQHF	TRBD1	TRBJ1-5	TRBV9	-
TGTGCCAGCCGGCGTGGTTGGAGGTCGGGGGGTGACACAGATACGCAGTATTTT	CASRRGWRSGGDTDTQYF	TRBD2	TRBJ2-3	TRBV7-9	once
TGTGCCAGCAGCCCCCGGAGCTCGACGGGGGGCACCGGGGAGCTGTTTTTT	CASSPRSSTGGTGELFF	TRBD2	TRBJ2-2	TRBV9	once
TGTGCCAGCAGCCAAGATGCGGGGTTTGGGAACGAGCAGTACTTC	CASSQDAGFGNEQYF	-	TRBJ2-7	TRBV14	-
TGTGCCAGCAGTGAAGTCGGACAGGGCGATGGCTACACCTTC	CASSEVGQGDGYTF	TRBD1	TRBJ1-2	TRBV6-1	-
TGTGCCAGCAGCTTGAGGCAGGGGGGTCGGGACACCATATATTTT	CASSLRQGGRDTIYF	TRBD1	TRBJ1-3	TRBV5-4	-
TGTGCCAGCAGCTTCGGACAGGGGTACACTGAAGCTTTCTTT	CASSFGQGYTEAFF	TRBD1	TRBJ1-1	TRBV11-2	-
TGCGCCAGCAGCTTGAGGACTGACGGAGAAGCTTTCTTT	CASSLRTDGEAFF	-	TRBJ1-1	TRBV5-1	-
TGTGCCAGCTCACCGGGGGGACCTATTAACCCCCTCCACTTT	CASSPGGPINPLHF	-	TRBJ1-6	TRBV18	-
TGTGCCAGCAGCCAAGATTTGTTCGGGGTTGGGGAGACCCAGTACTTC	CASSQDLFGVGETQYF	-	TRBJ2-5	TRBV3-1/TRBV3-2	-
TGTGCCAGCAGTGTCAGCGGGGGTTGGGAGACCCAGTACTTC	CASSVSGGWETQYF	TRBD2	TRBJ2-5	TRBV2	once
TGTGCCAGTAGTAGATCCGGAGACAACTATGGCTACACCTTC	CASSRSGDNYGYTF	-	TRBJ1-2	TRBV19	-
TGTGCCTGGACAGTGGCGGGGGGCGGCCTGCGCTACACCTTC	CAWTVAGGGLRYTF	-	TRBJ1-2	TRBV30	-
TGTGCCAGCAGCTTGGTTCAACAGTCAAACGAGCAGTACTTC	CASSLVQQSNEQYF	-	TRBJ2-7	TRBV5-4	once
TGTGCCAGCAGCACAGGCCTGACTAGCGGGGACCAAGAGACCCAGTACTTC	CASSTGLTSGDQETQYF	TRBD2	TRBJ2-5	TRBV7-8	-
TGTGCCAGCAGTGATTCGGGGGGCGGAAACACCATATATTTT	CASSDSGGGNTIYF	-	TRBJ1-3	TRBV2	-
TGTGCCAGCAGCTTAACCCCCGCCGGACTAGCGGGGGAGCAAGAGACCCAGTACTTC	CASSLTPAGLAGEQETQYF	TRBD2	TRBJ2-5	TRBV7-3	-
TGTGCCATCAGTGAGCGCGGGACGGTCTATGGCTACACCTTC	CAISERGTVYGYTF	-	TRBJ1-2	TRBV10-3	-
TGTGCCAGCTCGGGAGAGGGACTCAATCAGCCCCAGCATTTT	CASSGEGLNQPQHF	-	TRBJ1-5	TRBV18	-
TGTGCCAGCAGCTTAAATCAGGGGGCTACGACCGGGGAGCTGTTTTTT	CASSLNQGATTGELFF	TRBD1	TRBJ2-2	TRBV7-3	-
TGTGCCAGCAGCTTAGCGATAGGGGGCGGAAACACCATATATTTT	CASSLAIGGGNTIYF	TRBD1	TRBJ1-3	TRBV7-2	-
TGTGCCAGCAGCTCGTCCCGGGGGACCTTTAATTCACCCCTCCACTTT	CASSSSRGTFNSPLHF	-	TRBJ1-6	TRBV7-9	-
TGTGCCAGCAGCTGGAGGACAGCTAGCAATCAGCCCCAGCATTTT	CASSWRTASNQPQHF	-	TRBJ1-5	TRBV5-8	-
TGTGCCAGCAGTTACCGAACCGGACAGGGATCCTACGAGCAGTACTTC	CASSYRTGQGSYEQYF	TRBD1	TRBJ2-7	TRBV6-5	-
TGTGCCAGTAGTATAGGAGGATTAGGCACCGGGGAGCTGTTTTTT	CASSIGGLGTGELFF	-	TRBJ2-2	TRBV19	-
TGCGCCAGCAGCCTGGGACTAGCGGGGTACACCGGGGAGCTGTTTTTT	CASSLGLAGYTGELFF	TRBD2	TRBJ2-2	TRBV5-1	few
TGTGCCAGCAGCTCCCAGCGGGGGGGAAACACCGGGGAGCTGTTTTTT	CASSSQRGGNTGELFF	TRBD2	TRBJ2-2	TRBV7-3	-
TGTGCCATCAGCCGGGACAGCTTTTGGGAGCAGTTCTTC	CAISRDSFWEQFF	TRBD1	TRBJ2-1	TRBV10-3	-
TGCGCCAGCAGCCAACCTGGACAGGGGAACACTGAAGCTTTCTTT	CASSQPGQGNTEAFF	TRBD1	TRBJ1-1	TRBV4-1	once
TGTGCCAGCAGCGGCCGACAGGGGCCAGATACGCAGTATTTT	CASSGRQGPDTQYF	TRBD1	TRBJ2-3	TRBV9	once
TGTGCCAGCAGCCAGGCGGGCGGCGGCTACACCTTC	CASSQAGGGYTF	-	TRBJ1-2	TRBV9	-
TGTGCCAGCAGCCAAGGGACTGGAGAGATAGAGACCCAGTACTTC	CASSQGTGEIETQYF	-	TRBJ2-5	TRBV3-1/TRBV3-2	once
TGTGCCAGTAGTGTCGGACTAGCGGGGGGTAGCCCTAGCACAGATACGCAGTATTTT	CASSVGLAGGSPSTDTQYF	TRBD2	TRBJ2-3	TRBV19	-
TGTGCCAGCAGCTCCACTAGGAAGGTGGACAATGAGCAGTTCTTC	CASSSTRKVDNEQFF	-	TRBJ2-1	TRBV7-3	-